This T cell receptor (beta chain) was identified in a study of shared clonotypes between healthy human individuals. Study in general: Three plates were used per donor for CD4 naive, three for CD4 memory, two for CD8 naive and one for CD8 memory.

On this clone itself: A far larger clone is just one base off, so this is likely a read error.

The CDR3 sequence is 14 residues long. CDR1 is SGHTA and CDR2 is FQGNSA in the germline V gene. Clones were sequenced by immunoSEQ multiplex PCR, and TCRdb holds only the in-frame ones, with some missing. The data contain roughly 1,000,000 clones, 75% to 80% of them seen just once; the ten biggest clones take up around 0.6%. Sequencing was carried out using memory CD4+ T cells from PBMCs. Subset meaning: CD45RA-negative fraction. The rearrangement links TRBV7-2 to TRBJ2-7, with TRBD1 as a possible D gene (6 bases). The receptor was derived from a young man in good health. Some clones in this sample may be carry-over from other donors' samples. The CDR3 sequence: CASSFEQGPYEQDF. The CDR3 DNA reads as TGTGCCAGCAGCTTTGAACAGGGCCCGTACGAGCAGGACTTC. Together with reference TRBV7-2 and TRBJ2-7, the CDR3 gives the full variable domain: GAGVSQSPSNKVTEKGKDVELRCDPISGHTALYWYRQSLGQGLEFLIYFQGNSAPDKSGLPSDRFSAERTGGSVSTLTIQRTQQEDSAVYLCASSFEQGPYEQDFGPGTRLTVT.